This T cell receptor (beta chain) appears in the sequencing data of a study of PD-1 blockade in classical Hodgkin lymphoma. Time point given: cycle 4 day 1 (C4D1), after less than seven weeks of nivolumab. Every patient had relapsed following autologous stem cell transplantation, and cohorts differed in brentuximab vedotin exposure. This clone was counted between two and nine times. V lost 2 bases and J lost 4, with 6 bases in between. This CDR3 is 13 amino acids long. The germline V gene encodes CDR1 SEHNR and CDR2 FQNEAQ (reference sequence). The assay was immunoSEQ multiplex PCR, and TCRdb's table has in-frame clones only and misses some. Here the sample spans roughly 90,000 clones, 75% to 85% being singletons.

The V and J genes are TRBV7-9 and TRBJ1-5; no firm D call. This clonotype was sampled from a human donor with classical Hodgkin lymphoma. The sequences come from peripheral blood mononuclear cells (PBMCs), collected before the fourth cycle of nivolumab. In nucleotides, the CDR3 is TGTGCCAGCAGCTTATGGGAGAATCAGCCCCAGCATTTT. It encodes CASSLWENQPQHF.